These 32 T cell receptor beta chains share one sample of origin, sequenced in a study of Ad26.COV2.S vaccination and SARS-CoV-2 variants. This table comes from immunoSEQ multiplex PCR, and its TCRdb copy is limited to in-frame clones, with some not included. The table records hundreds of thousands of clones, around 90% of them present only once. Stated treatment: about 20 received Ad26.COV2.S at low or high dose, single or two shots; 5 received placebo; per-sample allocation not given. Repertoires come from day 63 after the first vaccine or placebo injection. This specimen was peripheral blood, taken in a trial of Ad26.COV2.S vaccine versus placebo. The receptors here all came from a person aged 18 to 59 who received the Ad26.COV2.S COVID-19 vaccine or a placebo.

V and J are TRBV11-2 and TRBJ2-3; TRBD1 might be the D (6 bases). Germline CDR1 SGHAT, CDR2 FQNNGV. The CDR3 is 15 amino acids. Between the trimmed V and J ends, which lost 1 base and 1 base, there was a span of 9 bases. CDR3 sequence: CASSLAGTRTDTQYF. CDR3 sequence (DNA): TGTGCCAGCAGCTTAGCCGGGACACGCACAGATACGCAGTATTTT.

CDR3 sequence reads: CSASVTLDEQFF. CDR3 coding DNA: TGCAGTGCCAGTGTTACGTTGGATGAGCAGTTCTTC. The chain couples TRBV20-1 to TRBJ2-1, with D hard to call. There are 12 residues in the CDR3. With 6 bases removed from V and 8 bases from J, the gap between germline ends came to 14 bases. The V gene's germline CDR1 is DFQATT and CDR2 SNEGSKA (reference sequence).

The chain uses TRBV18 and TRBJ1-1; tentative D call: TRBD1 (5 bases). Germline V lookup: CDR1 KGHSH, CDR2 LQKENI. V dropped 2 bases and J dropped 6 bases, with 10 bases sitting between them. CDR3 size: 13 residues. The CDR3 protein is CASSPSQGPEAFF. DNA of the CDR3: TGTGCCAGCTCACCAAGCCAGGGCCCTGAAGCTTTCTTT.

This clone occurred once. The genes are TRBV5-4 and TRBJ1-1; D may be TRBD1 (5 bases). The CDR3 has 14 amino acids. V lost 0 bases and J lost 5, with 11 bases in between. Germline V gene lookup returns CDR1 SGHNT and CDR2 YYREEE (reference sequence). CDR3 sequence: CASSLVRGNTEAFF. In DNA, the CDR3 is TGTGCCAGCAGCTTGGTTAGGGGCAATACTGAAGCTTTCTTT.

The chain has TRBV12-3 or TRBV12-4 and TRBJ2-7, with D perhaps matching TRBD1 (6 bases). The CDR3 totals 12 residues. Trimming cost V 6 bases and J 3 bases, with 9 bases left between them. The CDR3 protein is CASSTQGYEQYF. The CDR3 DNA reads TGTGCCAGCAGCACACAGGGCTACGAGCAGTACTTC.

V is TRBV25-1 and J is TRBJ1-2; D ambiguous. Germline lookup yields CDR1 MGHDK and CDR2 SYGVNS. V lost 6 bases and J lost 4, with 9 bases in between. This CDR3 region has 12 residues. The CDR3, as DNA: TGTGCCAGCAGGATGGGATTCTATGGCTACACCTTC. It specifies CASRMGFYGYTF.

This sequence joins TRBV24-1 and TRBJ2-2; D may be TRBD2 (5 bases). V lost 9 bases and J 4 bases, leaving 14 bases between the germline ends. The CDR3 consists of 14 residues. Looked up from germline, CDR1 is KGHDR and CDR2 is SFDVKD. The CDR3 bases are TGTGCCACCTCCCTGACGGGGAGCACCGGGGAGCTGTTTTTT. It encodes CATSLTGSTGELFF.

The chain carries TRBV19 and TRBJ1-1, with D unresolved. The CDR3 sequence is 13 residues long. Germline-derived CDR1 and CDR2 are LNHDA and SQIVND (reference sequence). Trimming took 5 bases from V and 0 from J, leaving 7 bases between them. The CDR3 bases are TGTGCCAGTAGTCCCCCACTGAACACTGAAGCTTTCTTT. As protein: CASSPPLNTEAFF.

The V and J genes are TRBV16 and TRBJ1-2, with TRBD1 identical over 8 bases. The CDR3 covers 16 residues. The germline gives CDR1 KGHSY, CDR2 FQNENV. J was trimmed by 6 bases and V by 0 bases; bases with no gene match: 9. The CDR3 DNA reads TGTGCCAGCAGCCAATCAAACGGACAGGGACGGAATGGCTACACCTTC. This encodes CASSQSNGQGRNGYTF. Variable domain in full (rest from reference TRBV16 and TRBJ1-2): GEEVAQTPKHLVRGEGQKAKLYCAPIKGHSYVFWYQQVLKNEFKFLISFQNENVFDETGMPKERFSAKCLPNSPCSLEIQATKLEDSAVYFCASSQSNGQGRNGYTFGSGTRLTVV.

This sequence joins TRBV12-5 and TRBJ1-1; D remains unclear. V lost 6 bases and J 3 bases, leaving 5 bases between the germline ends. The V gene's germline CDR1 is LGHNT and CDR2 FRNRAP. The CDR3 has 11 residues. The CDR3 coding sequence is TGTGCTAGTGGCCTCCACACTGAAGCTTTCTTT. Amino acid sequence: CASGLHTEAFF.

V is TRBV19 and J is TRBJ1-2, with TRBD1 matching over 9 bases. V dropped 5 bases and J dropped 3; count of bases not matched to a gene: 7. The CDR3 loop spans 15 amino acids. Germline-derived CDR1 and CDR2 are LNHDA and SQIVND (reference sequence). CDR3 bases: TGTGCCAGTAGTTTCCGGGACAGGGCGGACTATGGCTACACCTTC. Protein: CASSFRDRADYGYTF.

In this sample, this clone turned up once. V is TRBV21-1 and J is TRBJ1-5; the table's TRBD1 call for D was not verified on the DNA. TRBV21-1 is a pseudogene locus. The CDR3 sequence is 16 residues long. The CDR3, as DNA: TGTGCCAGCCAATGGGACAGGGGGCTCGTCAATCAGCCCCAGCATTTT. Amino acid sequence: CASQWDRGLVNQPQHF.

In DNA form, the CDR3 reads TGTGCCAGCAGTTACGGGACACATAGCTCCTACGAGCAGTACTTC. Protein product: CASSYGTHSSYEQYF. The rearrangement uses TRBV6-6 and TRBJ2-7; D perhaps matches TRBD1 (6 bases). The CDR3 has 15 residues. From germline, CDR1 is MNHNY and CDR2 SVGAGI (reference sequence). Trimming cost V 2 bases and J 0 bases, with 11 bases left between them.

The V call is TRBV7-2, the J call TRBJ1-2; TRBD1 aligns across 7 bases. The length of the CDR3 is 16 residues. Germline CDR1 and CDR2: SGHTA and FQGNSA. V gave up 1 base and J gave up 1 base; unmatched junction bases: 6. The CDR3, as DNA: TGTGCCAGCAGCTTAGTAGGGGGCGGTTATAACTATGGCTACACCTTC. Protein product: CASSLVGGGYNYGYTF.

The genes are TRBV30 and TRBJ1-5, with a possible D match to TRBD1 (6 bases). Trimming took 1 base from V and 7 from J, leaving 11 bases between them. Germline CDR1 is GTSNPN and CDR2 is SVGIG (reference sequence). There are 13 residues in the CDR3. CDR3 nucleotides: TGTGCCTGGAGTGGGACAGAGGGACAGCCCCAGCATTTT. Protein sequence: CAWSGTEGQPQHF.

This chain uses TRBV18 with TRBJ1-2, with 9 bases lining up with TRBD1. Losses at the gene ends were 3 bases for V and 7 bases for J; bases not matched to a gene: 6. Germline CDR1 and CDR2: KGHSH and LQKENI. The CDR3 totals 14 residues. The DNA for the CDR3 is TGTGCCAGCTCACCCGGACAGGGGAATCGTGGCTACACCTTC. It translates to CASSPGQGNRGYTF.

The chain combines TRBV3-1 (or the pseudogene TRBV3-2) with TRBJ2-7, with 8 bases that match TRBD1. Looked up from germline, CDR1 is LGHDT and CDR2 is YNNKEL (reference sequence). The length of the CDR3 is 14 residues. The J segment lost 1 base and the V segment lost 8 bases, leaving 7 bases of the junction unmatched. CDR3 region: CASGRGQVSYEQYF. Here the CDR3 DNA reads TGTGCCAGCGGCCGGGGACAGGTATCCTACGAGCAGTACTTC.

In this sample, this clone turned up a few times. This CDR3 is also generated by other DNA sequences in the sample. The chain employs TRBV10-3 and TRBJ2-7, with D unresolved. The germline gives CDR1 ENHRY, CDR2 SYGVKD. V lost 4 bases, J lost 2 bases, and 3 bases lay in between. CDR3 length equals 11 residues. The CDR3 protein is CAISGAYEQYF. The CDR3, as DNA: TGTGCCATCAGTGGTGCCTACGAGCAGTACTTC.

This chain links TRBV5-8 with TRBJ1-2; D is possibly TRBD1 (6 bases). Per germline, CDR1 SGHTS and CDR2 YDEGEE. The CDR3 is made up of 13 amino acids. Trimming removed 0 bases at V and 6 bases at J, with 9 bases between. The DNA for the CDR3 is TGTGCCAGCAGCTTGGGCTACAGGGATGGCTACACCTTC. Its translation is CASSLGYRDGYTF.

This clone was seen a single time. The rearrangement joins TRBV19 to TRBJ2-2; D perhaps matches TRBD2 (6 bases). Trimming took 5 bases from V and 1 from J, leaving 8 bases between them. There are 14 residues in the CDR3. Germline V lookup: CDR1 LNHDA, CDR2 SQIVND (reference sequence). CDR3 bases: TGTGCCAGTAGTTGGGGAGGGAACACCGGGGAGCTGTTTTTT. Protein: CASSWGGNTGELFF.

The V gene is TRBV12-3 or TRBV12-4, the J gene TRBJ1-2, with D possibly being TRBD1 (5 bases). Between the trimmed V and J ends, which lost 4 bases and 6 bases, there was a span of 9 bases. This CDR3 has 12 amino acids. The CDR3: CASSWGGNGYTF. The CDR3 coding sequence is TGTGCCAGCAGTTGGGGGGGGAATGGCTACACCTTC.

In this sample, this clone turned up once. The CDR3 spells CASSLEGVDNQPQHF. In DNA, the CDR3 is TGTGCCAGCAGCTTAGAGGGTGTGGACAATCAGCCCCAGCATTTT. The rearrangement links TRBV7-9 to TRBJ1-5; no definite D call. Germline loops: CDR1 SEHNR, CDR2 FQNEAQ (reference sequence). V lost 1 base to trimming and J lost 3 bases, with 10 bases between them. The CDR3 consists of 15 residues.

This CDR3 reads CASSYGAKRNYGYTF. CDR3 bases: TGTGCCAGCAGTTACGGGGCCAAAAGGAACTATGGCTACACCTTC. The chain recombines TRBV6-5 with TRBJ1-2; D is perhaps TRBD1 (5 bases). Germline V gene lookup returns CDR1 MNHEY and CDR2 SVGAGI. The CDR3 covers 15 residues. V was clipped by 2 bases and J by 2 bases, with 12 bases between them.

This sequence joins TRBV3-1 (or the pseudogene TRBV3-2) and TRBJ1-1, with D possibly TRBD1 on 5 matching bases. The CDR3 extends over 13 amino acids. Trimming shortened V by 4 bases and J by 10 bases, and 16 bases separated the two germline ends. Germline-derived CDR1 and CDR2 are LGHDT and YNNKEL (reference sequence). The CDR3 reads CASSLEGSRGAFF. CDR3 sequence (DNA): TGTGCCAGCAGCCTGGAGGGGTCTAGGGGAGCTTTCTTT.

V gene TRBV30 combines with J gene TRBJ1-4; tentatively, D is TRBD1 (6 bases). CDR1 and CDR2 from the germline V gene are GTSNPN and SVGIG (reference sequence). V lost 3 bases to trimming and J lost 0 bases, with 14 bases between them. The CDR3 is 16 residues long. The CDR3 protein is CAWRGGHSATNEKLFF. The CDR3 region has the DNA TGTGCCTGGAGGGGGGGACATTCTGCAACTAATGAAAAACTGTTTTTT.

The chain carries TRBV7-2 and TRBJ1-5, with a tentative D call TRBD1 (6 bases). The CDR3 is made up of 16 amino acids. The V gene lost 3 bases and the J gene lost 2 bases, with 14 bases spanning the gap. Germline V gene sequence: CDR1 SGHTA, CDR2 FQGNSA. The CDR3, as DNA: TGTGCCAGCAGCTTTTTGGGGGGCTCTGGCAATCAGCCCCAGCATTTT. Translating gives CASSFLGGSGNQPQHF.

The chain links TRBV30 to TRBJ2-4; D ambiguous. This CDR3 is built from 17 residues. Germline-derived CDR1 and CDR2 are GTSNPN and SVGIG (reference sequence). The ends were cut back, 0 bases at V and 3 bases at J, with 18 bases in the middle. The CDR3 DNA is TGTGCCTGGAGTGTACTGAACAGTCGAAGGGACAAAAACATTCAGTACTTC. Encoded protein: CAWSVLNSRRDKNIQYF.

This chain joins TRBV5-6 and TRBJ1-6, with D unresolved. CDR1 is SGHDT, CDR2 YYEEEE, per germline. The CDR3 runs to 15 residues. V gave up 3 bases and J gave up 8 bases, with 15 bases separating them. The CDR3 loop is CASSSVGQRDSPLHF. In nucleotides, the CDR3 is TGTGCCAGCAGCTCCGTAGGCCAGAGGGATTCACCCCTCCACTTT.

The rearrangement uses TRBV19 and TRBJ1-6, with 9 bases lining up with TRBD1. V gave up 5 bases and J gave up 10 bases; unmatched junction bases: 9. This CDR3 has 15 residues. Germline values: CDR1 LNHDA, CDR2 SQIVND (reference sequence). CDR3 amino acids: CASSGGQGNRSPLHF. The CDR3 DNA reads as TGTGCCAGTAGTGGGGGACAGGGCAATCGGTCACCCCTCCACTTT.

This clone was seen a few times. The rearrangement uses TRBV19 and TRBJ2-5; TRBD1 aligns across 7 bases. The CDR3 runs 14 residues. The V gene end was trimmed by 6 bases and the J gene end by 2 bases; junction bases not matched to a gene: 6. Germline CDR1 reads LNHDA; CDR2 reads SQIVND (reference sequence). DNA for the CDR3: TGTGCCAGTAGCCTACAGGGGATACAAGAGACCCAGTACTTC. Protein product: CASSLQGIQETQYF. The variable domain in full, completed from reference TRBV19 and TRBJ2-5, reads DGGITQSPKYLFRKEGQNVTLSCEQNLNHDAMYWYRQDPGQGLRLIYYSQIVNDFQKGDIAEGYSVSREKKESFPLTVTSAQKNPTAFYLCASSLQGIQETQYFGPGTRLLVL.

The chain couples TRBV29-1 to TRBJ2-7; D is unresolved. The CDR3 consists of 12 residues. V lost 5 bases and J lost 2, with 10 bases in between. The germline gives CDR1 SQVTM, CDR2 ANQGSEA. The CDR3, as DNA: TGCAGCGTTCGACTGAACGCCTACGAGCAGTACTTC. This translates into CSVRLNAYEQYF.

The CDR3 here is CASSGSLSYEQYF. CDR3 nucleotides: TGTGCCAGCTCGGGCAGCCTCTCCTACGAGCAGTACTTC. The chain links TRBV18 to TRBJ2-7; D unresolved. Between the trimmed V and J ends, which lost 6 bases and 0 bases, there was a span of 9 bases. The CDR3 contains 13 residues. The germline V gene has CDR1 KGHSH and CDR2 LQKENI. The full variable domain, rest sourced from reference TRBV18 and TRBJ2-7, is NAGVMQNPRHLVRRRGQEARLRCSPMKGHSHVYWYRQLPEEGLKFMVYLQKENIIDESGMPKERFSAEFPKEGPSILRIQQVVRGDSAAYFCASSGSLSYEQYFGPGTRLTVT.